Each of the 27 T cell receptor beta chains below was sequenced from the same sample in a study of shared clonotypes between healthy human individuals (dated by TCRdb to about 2020). Library prep was done by the immunoSEQ multiplex PCR assay. This is the immuneACCESS table as TCRdb keeps it, with only in-frame sequences that have V and J called. A part of the clones is gone; compared with another copy, unresolved V genes explain less than half, and the rest is unexplained. Here the sample has about half a million clones; 60% to 80% occur a single time. About 12% of the sample rests with the top ten. Material for sequencing was PBMCs. The receptors originated from a woman aged 40 to 55 in good health. Some clones in this sample may be carry-over from other donors' samples.

Comments on this clone: A much bigger clone sits one base away, suggesting this may be a read error. The rearrangement links TRBV5-1 to TRBJ2-5; the D is unclear. This CDR3 comprises 15 residues. Germline-derived CDR1 and CDR2 are SGHRS and YFSETQ. CDR3 nucleotides: TGCACCAGCACCTCCAACGACGGACCCGGTGAGACCCAGTACTTC. This encodes CTSTSNDGPGETQYF.

Notes on this clone: A far more abundant clone sits one base away, making this likely a read error. The rearrangement uses TRBV11-3 and TRBJ1-1; D is undetermined. Germline CDR1 SGHNT, CDR2 YENEEA. This CDR3 is 14 amino acids long. Trimming pared 1 base from V and 4 bases from J, leaving 10 bases between. This CDR3 is CASSLGTEITEAFF. The CDR3 coding sequence is TGTGCCAGCAGCTTAGGGACGGAGATCACTGAAGCTTTCTTT. Full variable domain (remainder filled in from reference TRBV11-3 and TRBJ1-1): EAGVVQSPRYKIIEKKQPVAFWCNPISGHNTLYWYLQNLGQGPELLIRYENEEAVDDSQLPKDRFSAERLKGVDSTLKIQPAELGDSAVYLCASSLGTEITEAFFGQGTRLTVV.

CDR3 sequence (DNA): TGTGCCAGCAGTGGGGCTAGCGGGGAGTTCTTC. It specifies CASSGASGEFF. The rearrangement links TRBV2 to TRBJ2-1; 9 bases line up with TRBD2. J gave up 14 bases and V 4 bases, and 3 bases lay outside the gene matches. Germline CDR1 SNHLY, CDR2 FYNNEI. The CDR3 runs to 11 residues.

The chain combines TRBV9 with TRBJ2-5; D is uncertain. In germline, CDR1 is SGDLS, CDR2 YYNGEE. The CDR3 spans 13 residues. The V gene lost 0 bases and the J gene lost 3 bases, with 6 bases spanning the gap. CDR3 sequence (DNA): TGTGCCAGCAGCGTAGGTACGGAAGAGACCCAGTACTTC. It codes for CASSVGTEETQYF.

V and J are TRBV15 and TRBJ2-2; 8 bases align to TRBD1. Germline V gene sequence: CDR1 LNHNV, CDR2 YYDKDF (reference sequence). CDR3 length equals 17 residues. Trimming removed 0 bases from V and 4 bases from J; junction bases left unmatched: 7. The DNA of the CDR3 is TGTGCCACCAGCAGAGATTTGCGGGACAGGAGCACCGGGGAGCTGTTTTTT. It specifies CATSRDLRDRSTGELFF.

In DNA, the CDR3 is TGTGCCAGCAGCCGGCCGGGACAGGGCTACGAGCAGTACTTC. Translated, it gives CASSRPGQGYEQYF. V gene TRBV5-6 combines with J gene TRBJ2-7; TRBD1 matches 9 bases. The junction had 5 bases not matched to a gene; V was cut back by 4 bases and J by 3 bases. Germline CDR1 and CDR2: SGHDT and YYEEEE. The CDR3 runs 14 residues.

The chain links TRBV18 to TRBJ1-1; perhaps TRBD1 as D (6 bases). Germline V gives CDR1 KGHSH, CDR2 LQKENI. This CDR3 has 15 residues. The V gene lost 4 bases and the J gene lost 1 base, with 13 bases spanning the gap. The CDR3 region has the DNA TGTGCCAGCTCACTGGGGGCAGGAGGGAACACTGAAGCTTTCTTT. This translates into CASSLGAGGNTEAFF.

The V and J genes are TRBV28 and TRBJ2-7; D unclear. Germline assignment: CDR1 MDHEN and CDR2 SYDVKM. Trimming removed 6 bases at V and 4 bases at J, with 13 bases between. This CDR3 region has 13 residues. Written as DNA, the CDR3 is TGTGCCAGCAGAGGACCTTCCCTTTACGAGCAGTACTTC. Residues: CASRGPSLYEQYF.

This clone was seen only a few times. The chain combines TRBV19 with TRBJ1-5; possibly TRBD1 for D (6 bases). V shed 6 bases and J shed 7 bases, with 19 bases lying between them. The germline V gene has CDR1 LNHDA and CDR2 SQIVND (reference sequence). The CDR3 has 15 residues. The CDR3 loop reads CASRPTQGLRQPQHF. The CDR3 region has the DNA TGTGCCAGTAGGCCAACCCAGGGGCTGAGGCAGCCCCAGCATTTT.

The V and J genes are TRBV11-2 and TRBJ2-2, with a possible D match to TRBD1 (6 bases). CDR1 is SGHAT and CDR2 is FQNNGV in the germline V gene. This CDR3 region has 11 residues. This chain's CDR3 is CAGGNTGELFF. CDR3 sequence (DNA): TGTGCAGGGGGGAACACCGGGGAGCTGTTTTTT.

This sequence joins TRBV30 and TRBJ2-5; no definite D call. Germline V lookup: CDR1 GTSNPN, CDR2 SVGIG (reference sequence). The CDR3 covers 16 residues. V lost 4 bases and J 0 bases, leaving 18 bases between the germline ends. CDR3 sequence: CAWKDTDRQYQETQYF. The CDR3 DNA follows: TGTGCCTGGAAAGACACGGACCGCCAGTACCAAGAGACCCAGTACTTC. Using reference TRBV30 and TRBJ2-5 for the parts outside the CDR3, the full variable domain is SQTIHQWPATLVQPVGSPLSLECTVEGTSNPNLYWYRQAAGRGLQLLFYSVGIGQISSEVPQNLSASRPQDRQFILSSKKLLLSDSGFYLCAWKDTDRQYQETQYFGPGTRLLVL.

The V gene is TRBV10-3, the J gene TRBJ2-7; 14 nucleotides align to TRBD2. Germline trimming cut 6 bases from V and 5 bases from J; bases unmatched to any gene: 6. The CDR3 covers 15 residues. The germline gives CDR1 ENHRY, CDR2 SYGVKD. The CDR3 loop is CAIRPGLAGVNEQYF. In DNA form, the CDR3 reads TGTGCCATCAGGCCGGGACTAGCGGGAGTCAACGAGCAGTACTTC.

The CDR3 reads CASSDPGQGGFTEAFF. In nucleotides, the CDR3 is TGTGCCAGCAGTGATCCGGGACAGGGGGGTTTTACTGAAGCTTTCTTT. The rearrangement links TRBV6-1 to TRBJ1-1; the match to TRBD1 covers 11 bases. Looked up from germline, CDR1 is MNHNS and CDR2 is SASEGT. The CDR3 loop spans 16 amino acids. The junction had 8 bases not matched to a gene; V was cut back by 3 bases and J by 5 bases.

As to this clone: A much more abundant neighbour one base away suggests this may be a read error. This chain uses TRBV6-1 with TRBJ1-1, with no clear D. Between the trimmed V and J ends, which lost 2 bases and 1 base, there was a span of 5 bases. This CDR3 is 13 amino acids long. Germline-derived CDR1 and CDR2 are MNHNS and SASEGT. The CDR3 sequence is CASSEQANTEAFF. The CDR3 nucleotides are TGTGCCAGCAGTGAACAGGCGAACACTGAAGCTTTCTTT.

Details on this clone: This may arise from a read error, as a much more abundant clone is one base away. This chain links TRBV5-1 with TRBJ1-1; D ambiguous. The germline V gene has CDR1 SGHRS and CDR2 YFSETQ. There are 15 residues in the CDR3. V lost 4 bases and J lost 4, with 17 bases in between. This CDR3 is CASSVVAGMSTEAFF. The DNA of the CDR3 is TGCGCCAGCAGCGTCGTTGCGGGCATGAGCACTGAAGCTTTCTTT.

This clone was counted only a few times. The chain couples TRBV25-1 to TRBJ2-7, with TRBD2 identical over 7 bases. Germline CDR1 is MGHDK and CDR2 is SYGVNS. The J segment lost 5 bases and the V segment lost 6 bases, leaving 16 bases of the junction unmatched. The CDR3 length is 16 residues. The CDR3 DNA sequence: TGTGCCAGCAGCGGCCTAGGCAGCGGGAACTTCAACGAGCAGTACTTC. Encoded protein: CASSGLGSGNFNEQYF.

The chain joins TRBV27 to TRBJ2-1; D might be TRBD1 or TRBD2, each matching 5 bases. The CDR3 sequence is 15 residues long. Trimming took off 2 bases at V and 4 bases at J, with 12 bases between the two ends. Germline V CDR1 and CDR2: MNHEY, SMNVEV (reference sequence). The CDR3: CASSLPGTGYNEQFF. CDR3 bases: TGTGCCAGCAGTTTACCCGGGACGGGTTACAATGAGCAGTTCTTC.

The rearrangement links TRBV29-1 to TRBJ1-1, with D possibly TRBD1 on 5 matching bases. From germline, CDR1 is SQVTM and CDR2 ANQGSEA. The ends were cut back, 4 bases at V and 1 base at J, with 10 bases in the middle. The CDR3 consists of 13 residues. This CDR3 is CSVGDRGNTEAFF. The CDR3 nucleotides read TGCAGCGTTGGCGACAGAGGGAACACTGAAGCTTTCTTT. The whole variable domain, filled in from reference TRBV29-1 and TRBJ1-1, reads SAVISQKPSRDICQRGTSLTIQCQVDSQVTMMFWYRQQPGQSLTLIATANQGSEATYESGFVIDKFPISRPNLTFSTLTVSNMSPEDSSIYLCSVGDRGNTEAFFGQGTRLTVV.

The chain uses TRBV27 and TRBJ1-4; no clear D gene. Trimming pared 4 bases from V and 2 bases from J, leaving 14 bases between. The germline V gene has CDR1 MNHEY and CDR2 SMNVEV (reference sequence). This CDR3 contains 16 residues. The CDR3 loop reads CASSWAHGATNEKLFF. The CDR3 DNA sequence: TGTGCCAGCAGTTGGGCCCACGGTGCGACTAATGAAAAACTGTTTTTT.

About this clone: A far larger clone differs by one base, so this is likely a read error. Other DNA sequences in the sample encode the same CDR3. The chain is built from TRBV5-4 and TRBJ1-2; D possibly corresponds to TRBD1 (5 bases). Germline V CDR1 and CDR2: SGHNT, YYREEE (reference sequence). The CDR3 length is 13 residues. Trimming pared 4 bases from V and 0 bases from J, leaving 7 bases between. CDR3 sequence reads: CASSLDTNYGYTF. Written as DNA, the CDR3 is TGTGCCAGCAGCCTGGACACTAACTATGGCTACACCTTC.

The chain employs TRBV7-3 and TRBJ2-1; 11 bases are shared with TRBD2. CDR1 is SGHTA, CDR2 FQGTGA, per germline. The J segment lost 2 bases and the V segment lost 5 bases, leaving 5 bases of the junction unmatched. CDR3 size: 16 residues. The CDR3 is CASSTIAGGAYNEQFF. In DNA, the CDR3 is TGTGCCAGCAGCACTATAGCGGGAGGGGCCTACAATGAGCAGTTCTTC.

This clone was found once. The chain employs TRBV19 and TRBJ1-5, with 7 bases matching TRBD1. The CDR3 sequence is 14 residues long. Trimming took 3 bases from V and 6 from J; bases not matched to a gene: 5. Looked up from germline, CDR1 is LNHDA and CDR2 is SQIVND (reference sequence). The CDR3 bases are TGTGCCAGTAGTATCGGACAGGTAATTCAGCCCCAGCATTTT. Translated, it gives CASSIGQVIQPQHF.

The V and J genes are TRBV11-2 and TRBJ1-1; TRBD1 is a possible D gene (6 bases). Germline CDR1 SGHAT, CDR2 FQNNGV. The CDR3 is 15 residues long. Trimming pared 7 bases from V and 6 bases from J, leaving 21 bases between. The CDR3 coding sequence is TGTGCCAGCATCGCTTTATCTGGGGGGGCCTCTGAAGCTTTCTTT. It yields the protein CASIALSGGASEAFF.

This clone was counted once. The V call is TRBV19, the J call TRBJ1-4; D gene ambiguous. The CDR3 extends over 14 amino acids. Germline lookup yields CDR1 LNHDA and CDR2 SQIVND (reference sequence). Deletions cut 9 bases from V and 0 bases from J, with 11 bases between. The CDR3 DNA reads TGTGCCAGCACTGCCTTGGCAACTAATGAAAAACTGTTTTTT. It specifies CASTALATNEKLFF.

The chain combines TRBV27 with TRBJ2-1, with 7 bases fitting TRBD2. From germline, CDR1 is MNHEY and CDR2 SMNVEV (reference sequence). The CDR3 loop spans 17 amino acids. Losses at the gene ends were 7 bases for V and 1 base for J; bases not matched to a gene: 13. Here the CDR3 DNA reads TGTGCCAGCATTACCCGGTCAAGCGGGATGTCCTACAATGAGCAGTTCTTC. Amino acid sequence: CASITRSSGMSYNEQFF.

V usage is TRBV19 and J usage is TRBJ2-5, with D unresolved. V was cut by 1 base and J by 7 bases, with 10 bases left in between. The length of the CDR3 is 13 residues. Germline V gene data show CDR1 as LNHDA and CDR2 as SQIVND (reference sequence). The CDR3 DNA follows: TGTGCCAGTAGTATAGGACCCCTCGGGACCCAGTACTTC. Protein: CASSIGPLGTQYF.

Here the CDR3 DNA reads TGTGCCAGCATGGGAGACAGATACAATGAGCAGTTCTTC. Protein: CASMGDRYNEQFF. This chain uses TRBV9 with TRBJ2-7; D might be TRBD1 or TRBD2, each matching 5 bases. The J call is in doubt because the DNA end fits TRBJ2-1 better. CDR1 is SGDLS, CDR2 YYNGEE, per germline. The CDR3 has 13 amino acids.